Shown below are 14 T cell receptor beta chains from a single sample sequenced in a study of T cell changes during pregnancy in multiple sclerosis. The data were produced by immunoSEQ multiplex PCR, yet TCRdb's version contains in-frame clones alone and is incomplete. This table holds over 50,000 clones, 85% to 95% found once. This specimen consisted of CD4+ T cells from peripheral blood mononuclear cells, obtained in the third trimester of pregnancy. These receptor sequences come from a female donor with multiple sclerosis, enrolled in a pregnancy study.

CDR3 residues: CASSLTGLAASNEQFF. CDR3 nucleotide sequence: TGTGCCAGCAGCTTAACGGGGCTAGCGGCTAGCAATGAGCAGTTCTTC. The chain recombines TRBV7-3 with TRBJ2-1; the match to TRBD2 covers 7 bases. The CDR3 runs 16 residues. The V gene end was trimmed by 0 bases and the J gene end by 6 bases; junction bases not matched to a gene: 8. In germline, CDR1 is SGHTA, CDR2 FQGTGA.

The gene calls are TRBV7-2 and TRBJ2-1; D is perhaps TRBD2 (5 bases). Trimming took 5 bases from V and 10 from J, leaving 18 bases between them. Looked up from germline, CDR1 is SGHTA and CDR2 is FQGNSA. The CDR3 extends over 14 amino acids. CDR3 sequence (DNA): TGTGCCAGCAGCCCTAGGACGGGCTGGGAGGAGCAGTTCTTC. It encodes CASSPRTGWEEQFF.

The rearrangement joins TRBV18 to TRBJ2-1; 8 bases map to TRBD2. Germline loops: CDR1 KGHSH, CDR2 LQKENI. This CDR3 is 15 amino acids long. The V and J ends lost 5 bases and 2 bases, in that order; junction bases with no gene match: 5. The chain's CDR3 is CASSTSGSAYNEQFF. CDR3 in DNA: TGTGCCAGCTCAACGAGCGGGAGCGCCTACAATGAGCAGTTCTTC.

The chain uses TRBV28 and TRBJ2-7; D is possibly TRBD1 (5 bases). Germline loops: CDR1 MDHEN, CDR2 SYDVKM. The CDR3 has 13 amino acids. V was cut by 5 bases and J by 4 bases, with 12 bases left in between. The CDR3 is CASSGDSPYEQYF. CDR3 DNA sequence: TGTGCCAGCAGTGGTGACAGTCCTTACGAGCAGTACTTC. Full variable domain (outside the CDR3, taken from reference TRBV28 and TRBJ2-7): DVKVTQSSRYLVKRTGEKVFLECVQDMDHENMFWYRQDPGLGLRLIYFSYDVKMKEKGDIPEGYSVSREKKERFSLILESASTNQTSMYLCASSGDSPYEQYFGPGTRLTVT.

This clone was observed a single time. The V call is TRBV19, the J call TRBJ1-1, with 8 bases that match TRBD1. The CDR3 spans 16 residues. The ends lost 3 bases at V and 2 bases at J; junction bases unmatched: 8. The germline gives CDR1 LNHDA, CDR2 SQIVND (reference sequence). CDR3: CASSIRTGSINTEAFF. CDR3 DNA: TGTGCCAGTAGTATTCGGACAGGGAGCATTAACACTGAAGCTTTCTTT.

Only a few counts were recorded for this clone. This CDR3 is CATPPDRGHEQYF. Here the CDR3 DNA reads TGTGCCACCCCCCCCGACAGGGGGCACGAGCAGTACTTC. This rearrangement joins TRBV25-1 to TRBJ2-7, with 10 nucleotides matching TRBD1. V shed 10 bases and J 5 bases; nucleotides not matched to a gene: 8. The germline V gene encodes CDR1 MGHDK and CDR2 SYGVNS. The CDR3 extends over 13 amino acids.

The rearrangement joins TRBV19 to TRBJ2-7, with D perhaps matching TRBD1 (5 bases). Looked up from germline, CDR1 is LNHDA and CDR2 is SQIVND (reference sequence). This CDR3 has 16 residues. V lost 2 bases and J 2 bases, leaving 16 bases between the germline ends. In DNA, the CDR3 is TGTGCCAGTAGTATAAGTGGGGCGCACACGACCTACGAGCAGTACTTC. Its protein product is CASSISGAHTTYEQYF.

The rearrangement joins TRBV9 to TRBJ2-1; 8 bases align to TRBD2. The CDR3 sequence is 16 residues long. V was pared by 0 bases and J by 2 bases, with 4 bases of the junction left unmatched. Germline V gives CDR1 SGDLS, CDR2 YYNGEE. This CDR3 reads CASSVGISGAYNEQFF. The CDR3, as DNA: TGTGCCAGCAGCGTAGGAATTAGCGGGGCCTACAATGAGCAGTTCTTC.

The CDR3: CASSSLESNYNEQFF. The CDR3 DNA is TGTGCCAGCAGCTCACTAGAATCTAATTACAATGAGCAGTTCTTC. The chain employs TRBV6-5 and TRBJ2-1; perhaps TRBD2 as D (5 bases). Trimming removed 6 bases from V and 4 bases from J, with 16 bases in between. The CDR3 totals 15 residues. Germline loops: CDR1 MNHEY, CDR2 SVGAGI.

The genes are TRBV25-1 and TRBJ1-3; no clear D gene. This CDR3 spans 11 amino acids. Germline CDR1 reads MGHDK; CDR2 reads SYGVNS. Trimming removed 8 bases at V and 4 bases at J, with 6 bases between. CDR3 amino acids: CASSPGNTIYF. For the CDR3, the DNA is TGTGCCAGCTCCCCGGGAAACACCATATATTTT.

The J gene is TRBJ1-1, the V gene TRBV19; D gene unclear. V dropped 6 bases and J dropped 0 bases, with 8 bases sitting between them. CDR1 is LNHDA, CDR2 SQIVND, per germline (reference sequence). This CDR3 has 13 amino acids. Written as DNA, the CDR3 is TGTGCCAGTAGGGCTCAGGTGAACACTGAAGCTTTCTTT. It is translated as CASRAQVNTEAFF.

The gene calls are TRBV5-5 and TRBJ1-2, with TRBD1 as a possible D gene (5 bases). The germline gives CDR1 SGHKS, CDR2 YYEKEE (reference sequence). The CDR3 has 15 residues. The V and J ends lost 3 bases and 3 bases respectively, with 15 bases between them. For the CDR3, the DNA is TGTGCCAGCAGCTCCTTGGGCGGGGGGGACTATGGCTACACCTTC. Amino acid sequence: CASSSLGGGDYGYTF. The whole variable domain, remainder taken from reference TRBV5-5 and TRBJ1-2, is DAGVTQSPTHLIKTRGQQVTLRCSPISGHKSVSWYQQVLGQGPQFIFQYYEKEERGRGNFPDRFSARQFPNYSSELNVNALLLGDSALYLCASSSLGGGDYGYTFGSGTRLTVV.

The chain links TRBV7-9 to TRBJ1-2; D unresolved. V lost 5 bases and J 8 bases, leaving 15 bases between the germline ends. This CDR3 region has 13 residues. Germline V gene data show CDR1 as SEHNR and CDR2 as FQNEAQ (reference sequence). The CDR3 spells CASSPLPRQGYTF. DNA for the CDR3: TGTGCCAGCAGCCCCCTTCCTAGGCAAGGCTACACCTTC.

The CDR3 sequence is CASSQDRNRGEETQYF. CDR3 in DNA: TGTGCCAGCAGCCAAGATCGGAACAGGGGAGAAGAGACCCAGTACTTC. The V call is TRBV14, the J call TRBJ2-5, with TRBD1 matching over 7 bases. CDR1 and CDR2 from the germline V gene are SGHDN and FVKESK. The length of the CDR3 is 16 residues. The trim removed 0 bases at V and 3 bases at J, leaving 7 bases unmatched.